Each of the 28 T cell receptor beta chains below was sequenced from the same sample in a study of blood T cell repertoires in COVID-19. Repertoires were generated with immunoSEQ multiplex PCR, while TCRdb's copy carries only in-frame clones and drops some. The profile shows almost 85,000 clones, about 83% of them singletons. Material: peripheral blood. The receptors shown here come from an elderly man with active or convalescent COVID-19.

This chain joins TRBV19 and TRBJ1-5; D perhaps matches TRBD1 (6 bases). Germline CDR1 and CDR2: LNHDA and SQIVND (reference sequence). CDR3 length: 15 amino acids. The germline V and J ends were trimmed by 9 bases and 1 base, with 16 bases remaining between them. CDR3 loop: CASWGRRGSNQPQHF. Here the CDR3 DNA reads TGTGCCAGCTGGGGGCGCAGGGGAAGCAATCAGCCCCAGCATTTT. The full variable domain, completed using reference TRBV19 and TRBJ1-5, is DGGITQSPKYLFRKEGQNVTLSCEQNLNHDAMYWYRQDPGQGLRLIYYSQIVNDFQKGDIAEGYSVSREKKESFPLTVTSAQKNPTAFYLCASWGRRGSNQPQHFGDGTRLSIL.

The chain has TRBV29-1 and TRBJ2-2, with D tentatively TRBD2 (5 bases). CDR3 length: 12 amino acids. Germline CDR1 reads SQVTM; CDR2 reads ANQGSEA. The V end was cut by 6 bases, the J end by 6 bases, with 11 bases between. The CDR3 bases are TGCAGCGTGGGAAGAGGGTCCGGGGAGCTGTTTTTT. It specifies CSVGRGSGELFF.

This sequence joins TRBV29-1 and TRBJ2-7; TRBD2 is a possible D gene (6 bases). This CDR3 comprises 10 residues. The germline gives CDR1 SQVTM, CDR2 ANQGSEA. Deletions cut 7 bases from V and 3 bases from J, with 7 bases between. The CDR3 region has the DNA TGCAGCGGGAGGGTCTACGAGCAGTACTTC. Protein sequence: CSGRVYEQYF.

The gene calls are TRBV28 and TRBJ1-5, with a weak D call TRBD1 (6 bases). This CDR3 is 14 amino acids long. Per the germline V gene, CDR1 is MDHEN and CDR2 is SYDVKM. With 8 bases removed from V and 6 bases from J, the gap between germline ends came to 17 bases. As DNA, the CDR3 is TGTGCCAGCGCCCGAGGGGGGGATGGTCAGCCCCAGCATTTT. The encoded protein is CASARGGDGQPQHF.

The V and J genes are TRBV2 and TRBJ1-2; tentative D call: TRBD1 (6 bases). Trimming removed 3 bases from V and 4 bases from J, with 15 bases in between. This CDR3 has 15 amino acids. Germline CDR1 is SNHLY and CDR2 is FYNNEI. Here the CDR3 reads CASSDMGHKAYGYTF. In nucleotides, the CDR3 is TGTGCCAGCAGTGATATGGGACACAAAGCCTATGGCTACACCTTC.

This clone was observed at least ten times. This sequence joins TRBV6-5 and TRBJ2-7; TRBD1 matches 8 bases. CDR3 length: 14 residues. J was trimmed by 2 bases and V by 2 bases; bases with no gene match: 2. The V gene's germline CDR1 is MNHEY and CDR2 SVGAGI. The CDR3 here is CASSYGQGAYEQYF. Written as DNA, the CDR3 is TGTGCCAGCAGTTACGGACAGGGAGCCTACGAGCAGTACTTC.

This rearrangement joins TRBV18 to TRBJ2-1; TRBD1 agrees at 7 bases. The CDR3 contains 13 residues. V shed 4 bases, J shed 7 bases, and the junction held 4 bases outside the gene matches. Germline V gene lookup returns CDR1 KGHSH and CDR2 LQKENI. The CDR3 DNA sequence: TGTGCCAGCTCACTCGACAGGGAGAATGAGCAGTTCTTC. This gives the protein CASSLDRENEQFF.

V is TRBV6-5 and J is TRBJ1-1; D is unclear. This CDR3 is 14 amino acids long. Germline-derived CDR1 and CDR2 are MNHEY and SVGAGI. V was cut by 4 bases and J by 2 bases, with 11 bases left in between. DNA of the CDR3: TGTGCCAGCAGTTCGGAACAGTTTAACACTGAAGCTTTCTTT. Encoded protein: CASSSEQFNTEAFF.

Only one count was recorded for this clone. V usage is TRBV7-2 and J usage is TRBJ2-7, with TRBD1 identical over 9 bases. This CDR3 is built from 15 residues. The V segment lost 5 bases and the J segment 2 bases; nucleotides outside the gene matches: 7. Germline V gene lookup returns CDR1 SGHTA and CDR2 FQGNSA. As DNA, the CDR3 is TGTGCCAGCAGCCAAAGGACAGGGGATACCTACGAGCAGTACTTC. This translates into CASSQRTGDTYEQYF.

The chain couples TRBV6-1 to TRBJ2-3; 9 nucleotides line up with TRBD1. The CDR3 spans 15 residues. V lost 2 bases, J lost 5 bases, and 5 bases stayed unmatched. Germline V gene data show CDR1 as MNHNS and CDR2 as SASEGT. CDR3 sequence reads: CASSELQGQGDTQYF. The CDR3 coding sequence is TGTGCCAGCAGTGAACTCCAGGGACAGGGAGATACGCAGTATTTT.

The gene calls are TRBV28 and TRBJ2-7, with D possibly matching TRBD1 (5 bases). The CDR3 sequence is 13 residues long. The V gene lost 3 bases and the J gene lost 5 bases, with 11 bases spanning the gap. Per the germline V gene, CDR1 is MDHEN and CDR2 is SYDVKM. Here the CDR3 DNA reads TGTGCCAGCAGTTTTAGGGCAGGGAACGAGCAGTACTTC. This encodes CASSFRAGNEQYF.

J is TRBJ2-7 and V is TRBV5-8; no firm D call. Trimming removed 4 bases from V and 4 bases from J, with 9 bases in between. This CDR3 is built from 12 residues. The germline CDR1 and CDR2 sequences are SGHTS and YDEGEE. The CDR3 coding sequence is TGTGCCAGCAGCCCACGCAGGTACGAGCAGTACTTC. Translating gives CASSPRRYEQYF.

CDR3 DNA sequence: TGTGCCTGGAGTGGGAGGGGAGTGGTGCAGCCCCAGCATTTT. This translates into CAWSGRGVVQPQHF. The chain carries TRBV30 and TRBJ1-5; the D gene is possibly TRBD1 (5 bases). Looked up from germline, CDR1 is GTSNPN and CDR2 is SVGIG (reference sequence). V shed 1 base and J shed 7 bases, with 14 bases lying between them. The CDR3 loop spans 14 amino acids.

The table lists this clone with a few counts. The chain links TRBV18 to TRBJ1-1; tentatively, D is TRBD1 (6 bases). CDR3 length: 14 amino acids. Between the trimmed V and J ends, which lost 5 bases and 5 bases, there was a span of 15 bases. Germline V lookup: CDR1 KGHSH, CDR2 LQKENI. The CDR3 nucleotides read TGTGCCAGCTCATCCGAAGGGGGGGAGACTGAAGCTTTCTTT. It yields the protein CASSSEGGETEAFF.

The rearrangement joins TRBV19 to TRBJ1-1; a possible D gene is TRBD1 (5 bases). CDR1 and CDR2 from the germline V gene are LNHDA and SQIVND (reference sequence). V lost 2 bases to trimming and J lost 1 base, with 11 bases between them. The length of the CDR3 is 15 residues. CDR3 coding DNA: TGTGCCAGTAGTATAATTGTCAGGGCGAACACTGAAGCTTTCTTT. Translating gives CASSIIVRANTEAFF.

On this clone itself: Additional DNA sequences in this sample encode the identical CDR3. V and J are TRBV5-4 and TRBJ1-2, with D uncertain. From germline, CDR1 is SGHNT and CDR2 YYREEE (reference sequence). Deletions cut 0 bases from V and 5 bases from J, with 11 bases between. This CDR3 is 14 amino acids long. The CDR3 is CASSLDGEGYGYTF. The CDR3 nucleotides read TGTGCCAGCAGCTTGGACGGGGAAGGTTATGGCTACACCTTC.

CDR3 loop: CASSQGGGRAAEAFF. DNA for the CDR3: TGTGCCAGCAGCCAAGGGGGAGGCAGGGCGGCTGAAGCTTTCTTT. V gene TRBV3-1 (or the pseudogene TRBV3-2) combines with J gene TRBJ1-1, with a possible D match to TRBD1 (5 bases). The length of the CDR3 is 15 residues. Looked up from germline, CDR1 is LGHDT and CDR2 is YNNKEL (reference sequence). V lost 1 base and J 6 bases, leaving 15 bases between the germline ends.

The chain combines TRBV2 with TRBJ2-5; D is unresolved. CDR3 length equals 15 residues. Germline V gene sequence: CDR1 SNHLY, CDR2 FYNNEI. The V end was cut by 6 bases, the J end by 3 bases, with 17 bases between. The CDR3 is CASRRLSGLKETQYF. The DNA for the CDR3 is TGTGCCAGCAGACGGCTCTCCGGGTTGAAAGAGACCCAGTACTTC.

This clone has at least ten counts. The gene calls are TRBV6-4 and TRBJ2-1; D may be TRBD1 (6 bases). Trimming took 5 bases from V and 7 from J, leaving 12 bases between them. CDR3 size: 13 residues. From germline, CDR1 is MRHNA and CDR2 SNTAGT. The CDR3 region is CASSPGTNNEQFF. For the CDR3, the DNA is TGTGCCAGCAGTCCCGGGACAAATAATGAGCAGTTCTTC.

CDR3 region: CASRPGQGSTEQFF. CDR3 nucleotide sequence: TGTGCCAGCAGGCCGGGACAGGGGTCGACTGAGCAGTTCTTC. The V gene is TRBV6-5, the J gene TRBJ2-1; 10 bases align to TRBD1. This CDR3 region has 14 residues. The V gene's germline CDR1 is MNHEY and CDR2 SVGAGI. J lost 9 bases, V lost 6 bases, and 8 bases had no gene match.

This chain uses TRBV14 with TRBJ1-3, with D possibly matching TRBD1 (6 bases). Per the germline V gene, CDR1 is SGHDN and CDR2 is FVKESK. V shed 3 bases and J shed 3 bases, with 12 bases lying between them. This CDR3 comprises 15 residues. CDR3 region: CASSQGHSGGNTIYF. The DNA for the CDR3 is TGTGCCAGCAGCCAGGGACATTCTGGTGGAAACACCATATATTTT.

The chain uses TRBV28 and TRBJ1-3, with D maybe TRBD1 (5 bases). Germline CDR1 is MDHEN and CDR2 is SYDVKM. This CDR3 spans 16 amino acids. V lost 3 bases to trimming and J lost 1 base, with 13 bases between them. The CDR3 sequence is CASSFSLGLSGNTIYF. As DNA, the CDR3 is TGTGCCAGCAGTTTTTCCCTGGGGCTGTCTGGAAACACCATATATTTT.

This clone was detected once. The V and J genes are TRBV28 and TRBJ1-2; 7 bases line up with TRBD1. Trimming took 10 bases from V and 3 from J; bases not matched to a gene: 8. Germline V gene sequence: CDR1 MDHEN, CDR2 SYDVKM. The CDR3 runs to 13 residues. Here the CDR3 reads CATGTVPYYGYTF. In DNA, the CDR3 is TGTGCCACCGGGACAGTTCCCTACTATGGCTACACCTTC.

The chain has TRBV6-4 and TRBJ2-3; tentative D call: TRBD2 (6 bases). The CDR3 sequence is 14 residues long. CDR1 and CDR2 (germline): MRHNA, SNTAGT. V dropped 2 bases and J dropped 14 bases, with 20 bases sitting between them. The CDR3 spells CASSDTYTLPGLYF. Written as DNA, the CDR3 is TGTGCCAGCAGTGACACTTACACGCTCCCGGGACTGTATTTT.

This clone was counted ten times or more. V is TRBV2 and J is TRBJ1-2; D not resolved. Germline V gives CDR1 SNHLY, CDR2 FYNNEI. The V end lost 7 bases, the J end lost 8 bases, and 14 bases lay between the germline ends. CDR3 length: 12 amino acids. CDR3 protein: CASNDRREGYTF. DNA of the CDR3: TGTGCCAGCAACGACCGGAGAGAAGGCTACACCTTC.

V is TRBV4-1 and J is TRBJ2-7, with TRBD2 matching 10 bases. Germline V gene lookup returns CDR1 MGHRA and CDR2 YSYEKL. J gave up 2 bases and V 3 bases, and 7 bases lay outside the gene matches. The CDR3 has 16 residues. The CDR3 spells CASSHRPGLATYEQYF. DNA for the CDR3: TGCGCCAGCAGCCACCGACCGGGACTAGCGACCTACGAGCAGTACTTC.

J is TRBJ1-2 and V is TRBV6-5; 7 nucleotides line up with TRBD1. After removal of 6 bases from V and 2 bases from J, the junction contained 6 bases not matched to a gene. The CDR3 length is 14 residues. In germline, CDR1 is MNHEY, CDR2 SVGAGI. CDR3 coding DNA: TGTGCCAGCAGCTACAGGGGAGGGAACTATGGCTACACCTTC. Translated: CASSYRGGNYGYTF.

The V and J genes are TRBV12-3 or TRBV12-4 and TRBJ2-5, with D perhaps TRBD1 (6 bases). The ends were cut back, 6 bases at V and 2 bases at J, with 10 bases in the middle. This CDR3 has 13 residues. The CDR3 spells CASSLDSQETQYF. Here the CDR3 DNA reads TGTGCCAGCAGCCTGGACAGTCAAGAGACCCAGTACTTC.